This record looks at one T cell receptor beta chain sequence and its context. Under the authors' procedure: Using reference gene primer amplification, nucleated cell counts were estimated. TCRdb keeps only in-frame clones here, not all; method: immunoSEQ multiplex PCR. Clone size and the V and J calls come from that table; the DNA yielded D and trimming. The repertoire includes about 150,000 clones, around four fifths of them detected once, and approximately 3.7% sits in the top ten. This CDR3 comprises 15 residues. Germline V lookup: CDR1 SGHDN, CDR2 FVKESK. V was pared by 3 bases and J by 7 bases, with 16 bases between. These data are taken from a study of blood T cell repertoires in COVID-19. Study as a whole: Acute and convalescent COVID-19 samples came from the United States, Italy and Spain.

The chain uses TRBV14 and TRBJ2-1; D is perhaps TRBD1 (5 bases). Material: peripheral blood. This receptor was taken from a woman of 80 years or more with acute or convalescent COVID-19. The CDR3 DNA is TGTGCCAGCAGCCATAGCTTAGGGGTATGGAATGAGCAGTTCTTC. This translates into CASSHSLGVWNEQFF.